The present T cell receptor beta chain was sequenced within a study of cytomegalovirus exposure and HLA in healthy donors (dated by TCRdb to about 2017). With regard to the full study: An earlier analysis of about 560 of the donors reported 276 Gb of sequence data and around 100 million unique TCR beta sequences obtained from 180 million or so T cells. An early release covering roughly 600 HLA-typed donors comprised 250 to 350 gigabases of sequencing data and 85 million to 100 million unique TCR sequences. The genetic ancestry cluster associated with self-reported Caucasian donors included 81% of the approximately 410 genotyped donors. The study was designed to test whether signatures of past pathogen exposure could be identified by cataloging public T cell receptors. The T cell repertoires of some 670 subjects were profiled by immunosequencing and related to cytomegalovirus serostatus. A separate validation cohort of 100 to 150 different subjects was used in addition to the approximately 610-subject first cohort. High-throughput TCR immunosequencing, statistical association of individual TCRs with disease status, and machine learning were combined to predict cytomegalovirus infection status. To study patterns of TCR occurrence, a later analysis re-analyzed previously published TCR beta repertoires from 650 to 750 donors and added high-resolution HLA genotyping. Rather than drawing on any new phenotypic data, the later analysis identified candidate immune exposures from TCR beta sequences and the way those sequences occurred across donors. An earlier analysis of approximately 630 of the donors applied high-throughput TCR beta sequencing to assess whether each TCR beta V gene segment acted as functional or pseudogenic. Donor age, sex, ethnicity and CMV serostatus were collected together with the repertoire data. Genome-wide SNP genotypes for about 65% of the roughly 670 donors were used in a later genetic analysis, which treated that subset as a discovery cohort. Every discovery cohort repertoire had been produced on one sequencing platform. HLA typing covered class I and class II loci at four-digit resolution. The number of donors typed differed by locus, with about 620-630 for A, B, C, DRB1 and DQB1, around 500 for DQA1, 600 to 610 for DPA1, and under 490 for DPB1. Because of strong linkage in the cohort, a few DR-DQ haplotypes were treated as single units for association and clustering. Among about 400 genotyped donors of the cohort, an average of roughly 230,000 unique TCR beta nucleotide sequences was sequenced per donor, of which about 20% were non-productive.

The library was generated by the immunoSEQ multiplex PCR assay. A mixture of 60 forward primers for TCR Vbeta segments and 13 reverse primers for TCR Jbeta segments was used in the multiplex PCR. The CDR3 region of rearranged TCR beta genes was amplified from genomic DNA by a multiplex PCR assay. Amplified TCR beta libraries were sequenced as 87-base-pair reads on the Illumina HiSeq System. As for the original processing: In a later analysis, tens of millions of unique TCR beta chains were counted across the 650 to 750 repertoires, and roughly 11 million of these chains were shared by at least two donors. Raw reads were error-corrected and collapsed into unique sequences by a nearest-neighbor algorithm in which closely related sequences were merged to remove PCR and sequencing errors. Alignment of CDR3 sequences to IMGT reference sequences was used to assign V, D and J gene segments. For a sequence to be retained, a match of at least six nucleotides to both a V gene segment and a J gene segment was required. A rearrangement counted as productive if the CDR3 had no stop codons and remained in frame with V and J, and every other rearrangement counted as non-productive. Following IMGT convention, CDR3 was defined as the stretch from the second conserved V-encoded cysteine up to the conserved J-encoded phenylalanine. In an earlier analysis of 550 to 650 of the donors, sequences lacking an unambiguous match to a single V gene segment were excluded. In an earlier analysis of almost 600 of the donors, a V segment was called functional when productive rearrangements were above 56.7%, and segregating when the standard deviation between donors exceeded 5%. A statistical classification framework was built to diagnose cytomegalovirus status from the catalog of TCR beta chain sequences. V and J gene assignment, in a later analysis, came from comparing TCR nucleotide sequences with IMGT/GENE-DB human TR gene sequences. In a later analysis, CDR3 sequences and most-parsimonious VDJ recombination scenarios were assigned using the TCRdist pipeline. In a later analysis, each TCR beta chain was defined by its CDR3 amino acid sequence together with its V-gene family, and reads lacking a unique V-gene family were excluded. In a later analysis, 500 to 700 highly shared, low-generation-probability nucleotide sequences were removed to address suspected cross-contamination and a sequencing artifact. In a later analysis, a clonal expansion index for each public chain was calculated from normalized within-repertoire ranks of inferred template counts. In a later analysis, generation probabilities were computed with a VDJ recombination model fitted to out-of-frame rearrangements, and the resulting probabilities were checked against IGoR. A later analysis scored TCR-TCR, TCR-HLA and TCR-CMV co-occurrence with hypergeometric tests, applying a repertoire-size bias correction to TCR pairs. False discovery rates were estimated in a later analysis by permuting HLA or CMV assignments 20 times. In a later analysis, co-occurring TCRs were grouped with DBSCAN, and TCRdist sequence similarity was added when clustering was performed within HLA-allele-positive subsets. Repertoires with fewer than 30,000 or more than 120,000 public chains were left out of co-occurrence clustering, as were five repertoires with anomalous nucleotide sharing. TCRdb retrieved this table from immuneACCESS and kept in-frame rearrangements only. Not all clones are present; in checked studies, unresolved V genes account for under half, and no reason is known for the remainder. The DNA gave D and trimming, while V, J and clone size come from that table. The sample data list 110,000 to 150,000 clones, and about three quarters of these were observed just once. The biggest ten clones account for approximately 1.8% of the sample.

CDR1 is given as SGDLS and CDR2 as YYNGEE, both from the germline V gene. V drops 3 bases and J drops 4 bases, leaving 17 bases in between. Spanning cysteine to phenylalanine, the CDR3 consists of 16 amino acids. CDR3 DNA is the only sequence kept; it has 48 bases, read in frame from the first base. In total, 630 or so healthy bone marrow donors made up the cohort. At the time of sampling, every cohort member was nominally healthy, though immune exposures that went unrecorded were likely present. The donor tested CMV seronegative, placing the donor among the 350 or so seronegative members of the cohort. Each donor provided a peripheral blood sample, and peripheral blood mononuclear cells were used for TCR beta sequencing. Genomic DNA extraction from the blood cell samples was performed with the Qiagen DNeasy Blood Extraction Kit. General conclusions and limits of the study: Correlated functional status among segregating V segments might be attributable to linkage disequilibrium, but an unknown experimental factor could not be ruled out. In vitro tests confirmed that a few of the cytomegalovirus-associated TCR beta chains recognize cytomegalovirus antigens. In a later genetic analysis, fewer N-insertions in productive TCRs were reported among donors in an Asian-associated ancestry cluster than the roughly 640-donor mean. Most TCR sequences were seen in very few donors, while some public TCRs were found in many individuals. In an earlier analysis of 500 to 650 of the donors, most TCR beta V segments appeared in productive rearrangements about 87% or about 30% of the time, broadly matching IMGT annotations. In this cohort, only TCR beta chains were sequenced, and detectable features were limited by the absence of alpha or paired-chain data. In a later analysis, the rate of TCR association differed among HLA loci, with DRB1 alleles having the most associated TCRs and HLA-C alleles having the fewest. The sequencing pipeline was judged likely to have produced a cluster of highly shared sequence variants as a technical artifact. The 87-base-pair reads could not distinguish some IMGT-functional V segments, including TRBV6-2 and TRBV6-3, so those segments were excluded. In the study, 150 to 200 TCR beta chains were listed as associated with cytomegalovirus. In a later analysis, HLA-associated TCR beta chains were found to be more clonally expanded and to have lower generation probabilities than equally common non-associated chains. The authors suggested that the approach could potentially be generalized to other disease states and immunological phenotypes. Strong co-occurrence of HLA alleles, especially DR and DQ, made assigning TCR associations to individual alleles difficult. A later analysis found that most CMV-associated TCR beta chains appeared HLA-restricted, with HLA associations seemingly driven largely by CMV exposure. Several of the top co-occurrence clusters appeared to be linked to parvovirus B19, influenza, CMV and Epstein-Barr virus, according to a later analysis. In a later analysis, some 18,000 TCR beta sequences were associated with specific HLA alleles at a false discovery rate of 0.05. A further reported finding was that TCR beta sequences accurately predicted the HLA-A and HLA-B alleles for most subjects in the first cohort. Because some donors lacked HLA typing at each locus, the association tests relied only on the typed subset. Because counts were too low, some 16 rarely observed V segments, including chromosome 9 orphons, were excluded from the earlier analysis of 587 of the donors. V-gene and J-gene trimming of TCR beta chains was associated with a missense DCLRE1C variant in a later genetic analysis, and the association was replicated in an independent cohort. In both the original and validation cohorts, the classifier was reported to diagnose cytomegalovirus status with high specificity and sensitivity. For the cohort, immune exposure information was limited to CMV serostatus. Sequencing depth was assumed to be roughly uniform across donors in the presence/absence analyses, though that assumption may not hold.

Points on this clone: The specificity of this receptor is unknown. Base qualities are not at hand, and no much larger clone is one base apart.

The TCR originated in a woman under 40 in good health and CMV-seronegative. Sample: PBMCs. The sequence joins TRBV9 to TRBJ2-1, and the D gene may be TRBD2, 5 bases matching. CDR3 reads: CASSALPGTPYNEQFF. The bases are TGTGCCAGCAGCGCCCTGCCGGGAACACCTTACAATGAGCAGTTCTTC.